This entry is about one T cell receptor (beta chain). Original handling: How many nucleated cells were present was estimated from reference gene primer amplification. Measured with immunoSEQ multiplex PCR; TCRdb has only the in-frame clones, and not every one. The V and J calls and clone size were taken over from that table, and D and trimming were inferred from the DNA. This table holds approximately 130,000 clones, roughly nine tenths found once. From germline, CDR1 is SEHNR and CDR2 FQNEAQ (reference sequence). The CDR3 is 14 amino acids. J was trimmed by 7 bases and V by 0 bases; bases with no gene match: 4. The record originates from a study of blood T cell repertoires in COVID-19. Study-level background: The analysed material was cDNA or gDNA that came from T cells, B-cell-depleted T cells, or PBMCs.

Sample: peripheral blood. The chain carries TRBV7-9 and TRBJ2-5, with 8 bases aligning to TRBD2. The receptor's source is a man in his 70s with active or convalescent COVID-19. In DNA form, the CDR3 reads TGTGCCAGCAGCTTAGCGGGGAGCGGGGGGACCCAGTACTTC. Residues: CASSLAGSGGTQYF.